The next 5 T cell receptor beta chains were all read from a single sample in a study of shared clonotypes between healthy human individuals. The protocol was immunoSEQ multiplex PCR, while the TCRdb copy is restricted to in-frame clones and leaves out a portion. The table includes about 2.4 million clones, around 94% detected once. The sample was naive CD4+ T cells sorted from blood. The sample's subset: CD45RA+ positively selected. These TCRs come from a man aged 18 to 29 in good health.

The V call is TRBV19, the J call TRBJ1-4; 8 nucleotides agree with TRBD1. The germline V gene has CDR1 LNHDA and CDR2 SQIVND (reference sequence). V lost 5 bases and J lost 7; bases outside the gene matches: 3. The CDR3 runs to 13 residues. The CDR3 DNA reads as TGTGCCAGTAGTGATACAGGGGGTGAAAAACTGTTTTTT. This encodes CASSDTGGEKLFF.

The rearrangement joins TRBV5-4 to TRBJ2-1; D is tentatively TRBD1 or TRBD2 (7 bases each). V was cut by 7 bases and J by 4 bases, with 15 bases left in between. This CDR3 spans 14 amino acids. Per germline, CDR1 SGHNT and CDR2 YYREEE (reference sequence). CDR3 coding DNA: TGTGCCAGCGGACCAGGGGGGGCTTACAATGAGCAGTTCTTC. Amino acids: CASGPGGAYNEQFF.

This clone was counted once. The chain employs TRBV11-2 and TRBJ2-5, with 9 bases fitting TRBD1. The DNA end is more similar to TRBJ2-7, so the J call may be wrong. There are 18 residues in the CDR3. Germline loops: CDR1 SGHAT, CDR2 FQNNGV. CDR3 residues: CASRITGTGILTAYEQYF. DNA of the CDR3: TGTGCCAGCAGGATAACCGGGACAGGGATTTTGACCGCCTACGAGCAGTACTTC.

This clone came up a few times. The chain has TRBV28 and TRBJ1-1, with D maybe TRBD1 (6 bases). The CDR3 loop spans 14 amino acids. In germline, CDR1 is MDHEN, CDR2 SYDVKM. V shed 5 bases and J shed 4 bases, with 14 bases lying between them. The DNA of the CDR3 is TGTGCCAGCAGTGATCCGGACAGAGTCACTGAAGCTTTCTTT. Amino acids: CASSDPDRVTEAFF.

V is TRBV10-3 and J is TRBJ1-1; D gene unclear. Germline CDR1 and CDR2: ENHRY and SYGVKD. V was shortened by 2 bases and J by 0 bases, with 4 bases between the two germline ends. The CDR3 spans 13 residues. CDR3 protein: CAISEVMNTEAFF. The CDR3 nucleotides read TGTGCCATCAGTGAGGTAATGAACACTGAAGCTTTCTTT.